This TCR beta chain was documented in a study of cytomegalovirus exposure and HLA in healthy donors. Study in general: The roughly 100 million unique TCR beta sequences, from 150 million to 200 million T cells, were found by an earlier analysis.

60 Vbeta and 13 Jbeta primers were used in PCR. The method was immunoSEQ multiplex PCR; TCRdb's version includes in-frame clones alone and lacks a portion of them. Recorded for this sample: approximately 72,000 clones. About this clone: Its target is unknown.

Study-wide findings and caveats: In terms of immune exposure information, only CMV serostatus was available. By a later analysis, the bulk of CMV-associated TCR beta chains appeared HLA-restricted. Per a later analysis, 15,000 to 20,000 TCR beta sequences showed association with HLA alleles at 0.05 false discovery rate.

CDR3 length: 17 residues. The V gene's germline CDR1 is KGHSH and CDR2 LQKENI. Trimming took 3 bases from V and 9 from J; bases not matched to a gene: 9. Specimen: PBMCs. The chain links TRBV18 to TRBJ2-3; 16 nucleotides align to TRBD2. This clonotype was obtained from a woman in her forties in good health and CMV-seropositive. The CDR3 sequence is CASSPTGTSGGATTQYF. The CDR3 nucleotides are TGTGCCAGCTCACCTACCGGGACTAGCGGGGGGGCAACCACGCAGTATTTT.